Shown below are 24 T cell receptor beta chains from a single sample sequenced in a study of blood T cell repertoires in COVID-19. Measured with immunoSEQ multiplex PCR; TCRdb has only the in-frame clones, and not every one. The sample carries 90,000 to 120,000 clones, almost 85% recorded once. The source material was peripheral blood. These receptors were taken from a human donor in a cohort sampled during active COVID-19.

The chain has TRBV5-4 and TRBJ1-1; D perhaps matches TRBD1 (6 bases). The length of the CDR3 is 16 residues. The V end lost 0 bases, the J end lost 0 bases, and 12 bases lay between the germline ends. The germline CDR1 and CDR2 sequences are SGHNT and YYREEE (reference sequence). This chain's CDR3 is CASSLAGTGLNTEAFF. Here the CDR3 DNA reads TGTGCCAGCAGCTTGGCAGGTACAGGGTTGAACACTGAAGCTTTCTTT.

The chain carries TRBV28 and TRBJ1-3; TRBD1 might be the D (6 bases). This CDR3 contains 13 residues. Between the trimmed V and J ends, which lost 3 bases and 6 bases, there was a span of 9 bases. From germline, CDR1 is MDHEN and CDR2 SYDVKM. The CDR3 loop is CASSLLGANTIYF. In DNA, the CDR3 is TGTGCCAGCAGTTTGCTGGGGGCAAACACCATATATTTT.

This chain connects TRBV10-3 to TRBJ1-5; D is uncertain. V was clipped by 2 bases and J by 1 base, with 9 bases between them. The CDR3 consists of 15 residues. Per the germline V gene, CDR1 is ENHRY and CDR2 is SYGVKD. CDR3 residues: CAISEAAESNQPQHF. The DNA of the CDR3 is TGTGCCATCAGTGAGGCGGCCGAGAGCAATCAGCCCCAGCATTTT.

The CDR3 loop reads CASSQPDNPPEAKNIQYF. The DNA for the CDR3 is TGTGCCAGCAGCCAGCCGGACAACCCTCCTGAAGCCAAAAACATTCAGTACTTC. The chain links TRBV13 to TRBJ2-4; weak D call: TRBD1 (5 bases). V lost 5 bases and J lost 0, with 20 bases in between. There are 18 residues in the CDR3. Per the germline V gene, CDR1 is PRHDT and CDR2 is FYEKMQ (reference sequence).

This chain links TRBV5-4 with TRBJ2-7, with 12 bases fitting TRBD2. Germline V CDR1 and CDR2: SGHNT, YYREEE (reference sequence). Trimming took 6 bases from V and 3 from J; bases not matched to a gene: 4. The CDR3 runs to 14 residues. CDR3 in amino acids: CASTVGLAGYEQYF. In DNA, the CDR3 is TGTGCCAGCACCGTGGGACTAGCGGGCTACGAGCAGTACTTC.

This chain joins TRBV6-4 and TRBJ1-5; TRBD1 agrees at 9 bases. Germline loops: CDR1 MRHNA, CDR2 SNTAGT. The ends lost 6 bases at V and 2 bases at J; junction bases unmatched: 8. The CDR3 sequence is 16 residues long. CDR3 sequence reads: CASRARDREGNQPQHF. In DNA form, the CDR3 reads TGTGCCAGCAGGGCCCGGGACAGGGAGGGCAATCAGCCCCAGCATTTT.

The rearrangement joins TRBV7-9 to TRBJ2-5; a weak D match, TRBD2 (5 bases). The V and J ends lost 6 bases and 1 base respectively, with 6 bases between them. Germline CDR1 is SEHNR and CDR2 is FQNEAQ (reference sequence). The CDR3 is 12 residues long. Here the CDR3 reads CASSTSQETQYF. CDR3 nucleotide sequence: TGTGCCAGCAGTACTAGCCAAGAGACCCAGTACTTC.

This clone was picked up one time. The chain's CDR3 is CASSYSSGGYNEQFF. CDR3 nucleotide sequence: TGTGCCAGCAGTTACTCTAGCGGTGGATACAATGAGCAGTTCTTC. The V call is TRBV6-6, the J call TRBJ2-1, with D tentatively TRBD2 (6 bases). The germline V and J ends were trimmed by 0 bases and 4 bases, with 10 bases remaining between them. CDR1 is MNHNY and CDR2 is SVGAGI in the germline V gene (reference sequence). The length of the CDR3 is 15 residues.

This clone has more than one count but fewer than ten. J is TRBJ1-2 and V is TRBV27; TRBD1 might be the D (6 bases). The CDR3 length is 15 residues. Between the trimmed V and J ends, which lost 6 bases and 2 bases, there was a span of 16 bases. Germline assignment: CDR1 MNHEY and CDR2 SMNVEV (reference sequence). The CDR3 sequence: CASRKSGARNYGYTF. CDR3 DNA sequence: TGTGCCAGCAGAAAATCAGGGGCTCGGAACTATGGCTACACCTTC.

The chain employs TRBV19 and TRBJ2-1, with D perhaps TRBD2 (5 bases). This CDR3 is 13 amino acids long. V was shortened by 5 bases and J by 6 bases, with 11 bases between the two germline ends. The germline gives CDR1 LNHDA, CDR2 SQIVND (reference sequence). Here the CDR3 reads CASSRPAGNEQFF. The CDR3 bases are TGTGCCAGTAGTCGCCCGGCGGGCAATGAGCAGTTCTTC.

The chain joins TRBV12-3 or TRBV12-4 to TRBJ2-1, with a tentative D call TRBD2 (5 bases). The CDR3 is 11 residues long. Trimming shortened V by 7 bases and J by 11 bases, and 12 bases separated the two germline ends. The CDR3 nucleotides read TGTGCCAGCACAGTCCGGGGAAAGCAGTTCTTC. Protein sequence: CASTVRGKQFF.

This clone was observed a handful of times. V and J are TRBV14 and TRBJ2-5; possibly TRBD1 for D (6 bases). Trimming shortened V by 1 base and J by 5 bases, and 8 bases separated the two germline ends. Looked up from germline, CDR1 is SGHDN and CDR2 is FVKESK. The CDR3 spans 13 residues. This chain's CDR3 is CASSQVTGETQYF. In DNA form, the CDR3 reads TGTGCCAGCAGCCAAGTTACAGGGGAGACCCAGTACTTC.

A single count supports this clone. This chain joins TRBV5-1 and TRBJ1-2, with a tentative D call TRBD1 (5 bases). This CDR3 has 14 amino acids. Germline values: CDR1 SGHRS, CDR2 YFSETQ. V was clipped by 0 bases and J by 2 bases, with 8 bases between them. CDR3 in amino acids: CASSLGTSNYGYTF. The DNA of the CDR3 is TGCGCCAGCAGCTTGGGGACATCAAACTATGGCTACACCTTC.

This clone was seen a single time. The chain combines TRBV2 with TRBJ1-6; 9 positions match TRBD1. The CDR3 is made up of 14 amino acids. In germline, CDR1 is SNHLY, CDR2 FYNNEI. The ends lost 8 bases at V and 4 bases at J; junction bases unmatched: 3. The CDR3 DNA reads as TGTGCCAGCGGTGGACAGGGGTATAATTCACCCCTCCACTTT. Protein product: CASGGQGYNSPLHF. Full variable domain (outside the CDR3, taken from reference TRBV2 and TRBJ1-6): EPEVTQTPSHQVTQMGQEVILRCVPISNHLYFYWYRQILGQKVEFLVSFYNNEISEKSEIFDDQFSVERPDGSNFTLKIRSTKLEDSAMYFCASGGQGYNSPLHFGNGTRLTVT.

The V gene is TRBV3-1 (or the pseudogene TRBV3-2), the J gene TRBJ2-1; TRBD2 matches 15 bases. The germline V gene encodes CDR1 LGHDT and CDR2 YNNKEL (reference sequence). J was trimmed by 9 bases and V by 4 bases; bases with no gene match: 10. CDR3 length: 17 residues. CDR3 sequence: CASSLLRTSGRAAEQFF. The CDR3, as DNA: TGTGCCAGCAGCCTACTGCGGACTAGCGGGAGGGCGGCTGAGCAGTTCTTC.

V and J are TRBV7-8 and TRBJ1-2; TRBD1 might be the D (6 bases). The CDR3 has 13 residues. The germline gives CDR1 SGHVS, CDR2 FQNEAQ. V lost 1 base and J lost 5, with 8 bases in between. The CDR3, as DNA: TGTGCCAGCAGCTTAGACCAGGGGTATGGCTACACCTTC. Protein product: CASSLDQGYGYTF.

The J gene is TRBJ2-7, the V gene TRBV11-2; 13 bases match TRBD2. CDR3 length equals 14 residues. The junction had 4 bases not matched to a gene; V was cut back by 5 bases and J by 6 bases. Germline assignment: CDR1 SGHAT and CDR2 FQNNGV. The DNA for the CDR3 is TGTGCCAGCAGCCCCGGACTAGCGGGAGTCGAGCAGTACGTC. Translated: CASSPGLAGVEQYV.

This clone occurred a few times. This chain uses TRBV5-6 with TRBJ2-3; D might be TRBD2 (6 bases). This CDR3 has 17 amino acids. Trimming pared 3 bases from V and 1 base from J, leaving 18 bases between. CDR1 and CDR2 from the germline V gene are SGHDT and YYEEEE. CDR3 residues: CASSSIRGGKGTDTQYF. The CDR3 DNA is TGTGCCAGCAGCTCGATTAGGGGCGGGAAAGGCACAGATACGCAGTATTTT.

Concerning this clone: Distinct nucleotide sequences in the sample also encode this CDR3. For the CDR3, the DNA is TGTGCCAGCAGCAAAGGGGACAGGGCTTACGAGCAGTACGTC. Translated: CASSKGDRAYEQYV. V is TRBV21-1 and J is TRBJ2-7; the table's TRBD1 call for D was not verified on the DNA. TRBV21-1 represents a pseudogene. The CDR3 has 14 residues.

This sequence joins TRBV4-1 and TRBJ2-1; 9 positions agree with TRBD2. There are 16 residues in the CDR3. Germline trimming cut 5 bases from V and 6 bases from J; bases unmatched to any gene: 11. Germline V gene data show CDR1 as MGHRA and CDR2 as YSYEKL. DNA for the CDR3: TGCGCCAGCAGCGCCCTGGTTAGCGGGAGTTTCAATGAGCAGTTCTTC. Encoded protein: CASSALVSGSFNEQFF.

The chain combines TRBV24-1 with TRBJ1-2, with TRBD1 matching over 9 bases. CDR3 length equals 14 residues. Germline CDR1 is KGHDR and CDR2 is SFDVKD. The V and J ends lost 3 bases and 7 bases, in that order; junction bases with no gene match: 5. The CDR3 sequence is CATSDTGQGFGYTF. For the CDR3, the DNA is TGTGCCACCAGTGATACGGGACAGGGTTTTGGCTACACCTTC.

The chain has TRBV19 and TRBJ1-6; 7 bases agree with TRBD1. The germline V gene has CDR1 LNHDA and CDR2 SQIVND (reference sequence). CDR3 length: 14 residues. The V segment lost 3 bases and the J segment 8 bases; nucleotides outside the gene matches: 4. The CDR3 loop is CASSIQGVDSPLHF. For the CDR3, the DNA is TGTGCCAGTAGTATCCAGGGGGTTGATTCACCCCTCCACTTT.

The V and J genes are TRBV24-1 and TRBJ2-3; D gene uncertain. This CDR3 spans 14 amino acids. Trimming cost V 3 bases and J 3 bases, with 9 bases left between them. From germline, CDR1 is KGHDR and CDR2 SFDVKD. This chain's CDR3 is CATSDESRTDTQYF. The DNA for the CDR3 is TGTGCCACCAGTGATGAATCTCGGACAGATACGCAGTATTTT.

The chain has TRBV5-1 and TRBJ2-4; TRBD2 aligns across 10 bases. The trim removed 3 bases at V and 0 bases at J, leaving 9 bases unmatched. The CDR3 spans 18 residues. CDR1 is SGHRS and CDR2 is YFSETQ in the germline V gene. For the CDR3, the DNA is TGCGCCAGCAGCTCCTGGACTAGCGGAGGGCTAGCCAAAAACATTCAGTACTTC. Translated: CASSSWTSGGLAKNIQYF.